This record looks at one T cell receptor (beta chain) sequence and its context. The data originate from a study of blood T cell repertoires in COVID-19. Study as a whole: Sites across the United States, Italy and Spain contributed samples from acute and convalescent COVID-19. PBMCs, B-cell-depleted T cells, or T cells were the source of the cDNA or gDNA that made up the material.

As originally analysed: Reference gene primer amplification in the assay estimated nucleated cell counts. Here immunoSEQ multiplex PCR was the method, and the copy in TCRdb shows in-frame clones only, minus some. That table furnishes V, J and clone size, whereas the DNA furnished D and trimming. The table includes 160,000 or so clones, around 82% detected once. The CDR3 runs 16 residues. The chain is built from TRBV21-1 and TRBJ2-2; TRBD2 is taken as the D call from the table, unchecked against the DNA. TRBV21-1 is a documented pseudogene. This TCR was sampled from a man aged 55 to 69 with active or convalescent COVID-19. Sequenced sample: peripheral blood. The CDR3 region has the DNA TGTGCCAGCAGCAAAGGGCGGTGGTGGAACACCGGGGAGCTGTTTTTT. Translating gives CASSKGRWWNTGELFF.